The T cell receptor (beta chain) under discussion was sequenced for a study of cytomegalovirus exposure and HLA in healthy donors. The overall study: A prior analysis found more than 90 million unique TCR beta sequences from around 180 million T cells.

Study results and caveats: HLA alleles were associated with 16,000 or so TCR beta sequences in a later analysis at 0.05 false discovery rate. The sole available immune exposure information was CMV serostatus.

The germline CDR1 and CDR2 sequences are SEHNR and FQNEAQ (reference sequence). The CDR3 has 15 residues. Germline trimming cut 4 bases from V and 1 base from J; bases unmatched to any gene: 4. Remarks on this clone: The target antigen is unknown.

Amplification used 60 Vbeta primers and 13 Jbeta primers. Sequencing was performed with immunoSEQ multiplex PCR; in TCRdb, only in-frame clones are kept and a portion is missing. The table shows 150,000 to 200,000 clones, with 76% occurring only once. The source of this sequence is a male donor in good health and CMV-seronegative. Sequencing input: PBMCs. This chain links TRBV7-9 with TRBJ2-3; 8 bases map to TRBD1. CDR3 DNA: TGTGCCAGCAGCTCCTTGGACAGGGGCACAGATACGCAGTATTTT. It yields the protein CASSSLDRGTDTQYF.